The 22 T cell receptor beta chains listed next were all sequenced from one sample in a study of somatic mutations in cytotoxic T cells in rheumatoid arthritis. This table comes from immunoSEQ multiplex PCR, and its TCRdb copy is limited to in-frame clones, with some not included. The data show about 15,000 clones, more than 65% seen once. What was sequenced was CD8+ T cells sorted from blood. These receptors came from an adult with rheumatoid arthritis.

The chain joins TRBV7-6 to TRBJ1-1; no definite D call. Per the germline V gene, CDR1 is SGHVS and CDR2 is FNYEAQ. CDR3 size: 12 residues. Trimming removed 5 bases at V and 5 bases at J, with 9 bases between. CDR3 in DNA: TGTGCCAGCAGCCCTAGTCTTACTGAAGCTTTCTTT. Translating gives CASSPSLTEAFF.

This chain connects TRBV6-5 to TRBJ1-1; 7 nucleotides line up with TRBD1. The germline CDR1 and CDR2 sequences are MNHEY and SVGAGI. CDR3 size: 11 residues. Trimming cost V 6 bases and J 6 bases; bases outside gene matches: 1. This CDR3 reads CASRTGSEAFF. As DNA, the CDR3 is TGTGCCAGCAGGACAGGGTCTGAAGCTTTCTTT.

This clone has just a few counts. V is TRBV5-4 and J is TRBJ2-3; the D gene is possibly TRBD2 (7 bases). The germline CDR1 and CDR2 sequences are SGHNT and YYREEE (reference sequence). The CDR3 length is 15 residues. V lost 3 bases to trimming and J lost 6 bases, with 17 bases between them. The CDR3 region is CASSWRTRGDDTQYF. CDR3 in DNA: TGTGCCAGCAGCTGGCGGACTAGGGGGGACGATACGCAGTATTTT.

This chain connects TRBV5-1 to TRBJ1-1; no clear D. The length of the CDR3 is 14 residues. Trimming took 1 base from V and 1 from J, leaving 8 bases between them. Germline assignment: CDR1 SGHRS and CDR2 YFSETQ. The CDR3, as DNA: TGCGCCAGCAGCTTGACACGGCAGAACACTGAAGCTTTCTTT. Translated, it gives CASSLTRQNTEAFF. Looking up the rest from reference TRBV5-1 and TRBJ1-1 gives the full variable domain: KAGVTQTPRYLIKTRGQQVTLSCSPISGHRSVSWYQQTPGQGLQFLFEYFSETQRNKGNFPGRFSGRQFSNSRSEMNVSTLELGDSALYLCASSLTRQNTEAFFGQGTRLTVV.

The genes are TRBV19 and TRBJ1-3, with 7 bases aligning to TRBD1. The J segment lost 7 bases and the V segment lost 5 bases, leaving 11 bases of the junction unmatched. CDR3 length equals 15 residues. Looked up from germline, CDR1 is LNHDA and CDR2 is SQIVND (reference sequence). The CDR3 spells CASSFRTGPVNTIYF. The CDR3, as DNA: TGTGCCAGTAGTTTCCGGACAGGCCCCGTGAACACCATATATTTT.

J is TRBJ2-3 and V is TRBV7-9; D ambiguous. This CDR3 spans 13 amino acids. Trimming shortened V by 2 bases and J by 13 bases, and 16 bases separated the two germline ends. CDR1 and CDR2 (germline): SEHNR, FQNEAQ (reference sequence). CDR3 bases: TGTGCCAGCAGCTTACCCTTGGGGATTCAAAAGTATTTT. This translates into CASSLPLGIQKYF. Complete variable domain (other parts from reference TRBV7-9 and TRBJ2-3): DTGVSQNPRHKITKRGQNVTFRCDPISEHNRLYWYRQTLGQGPEFLTYFQNEAQLEKSRLLSDRFSAERPKGSFSTLEIQRTEQGDSAMYLCASSLPLGIQKYFGPGTRLTVL.

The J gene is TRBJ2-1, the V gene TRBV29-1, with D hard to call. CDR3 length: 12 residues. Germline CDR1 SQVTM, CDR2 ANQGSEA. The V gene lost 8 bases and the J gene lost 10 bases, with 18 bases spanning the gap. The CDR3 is CSSTGSLGEQFF. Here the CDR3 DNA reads TGCAGCTCGACCGGTTCCCTGGGGGAGCAGTTCTTC.

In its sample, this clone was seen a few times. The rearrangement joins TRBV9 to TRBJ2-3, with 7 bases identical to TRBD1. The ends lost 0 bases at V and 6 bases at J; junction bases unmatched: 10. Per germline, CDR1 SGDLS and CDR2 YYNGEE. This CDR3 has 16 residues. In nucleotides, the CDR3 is TGTGCCAGCAGCGTAGACAGTCTAGCACAGGGGGATACGCAGTATTTT. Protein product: CASSVDSLAQGDTQYF.

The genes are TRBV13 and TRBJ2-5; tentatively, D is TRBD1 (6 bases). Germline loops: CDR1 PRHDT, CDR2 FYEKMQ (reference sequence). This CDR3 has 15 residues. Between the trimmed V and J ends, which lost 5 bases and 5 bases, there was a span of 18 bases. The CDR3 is CASSEETGRGETQYF. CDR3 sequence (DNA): TGTGCCAGCAGCGAGGAGACAGGACGTGGGGAGACCCAGTACTTC.

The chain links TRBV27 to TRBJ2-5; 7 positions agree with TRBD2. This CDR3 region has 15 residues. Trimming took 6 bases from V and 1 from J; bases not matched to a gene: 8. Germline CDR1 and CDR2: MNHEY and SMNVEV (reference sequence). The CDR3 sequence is CASRISSGAQETQYF. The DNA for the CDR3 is TGTGCCAGCAGGATTTCTAGCGGAGCCCAAGAGACCCAGTACTTC.

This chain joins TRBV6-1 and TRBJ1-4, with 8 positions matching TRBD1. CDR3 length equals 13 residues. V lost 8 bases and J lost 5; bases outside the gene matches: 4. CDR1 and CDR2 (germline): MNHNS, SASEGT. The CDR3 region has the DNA TGTGCCAGCCGGGACAGGCAAAATGAAAAACTGTTTTTT. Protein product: CASRDRQNEKLFF.

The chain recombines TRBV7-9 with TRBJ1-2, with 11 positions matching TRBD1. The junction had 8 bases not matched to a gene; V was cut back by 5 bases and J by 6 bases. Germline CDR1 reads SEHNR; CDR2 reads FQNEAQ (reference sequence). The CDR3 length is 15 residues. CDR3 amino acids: CASSPRPGQGDGYTF. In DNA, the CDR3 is TGTGCCAGCAGCCCTCGGCCGGGACAGGGGGATGGCTACACCTTC.

The DNA for the CDR3 is TGTGCCAGCAGCTTGGGGGTCGGACCCTACGAGCAGTACTTC. As protein: CASSLGVGPYEQYF. The chain has TRBV7-2 and TRBJ2-7; D could derive from TRBD1 or TRBD2 (5 bases each). Germline-derived CDR1 and CDR2 are SGHTA and FQGNSA. The ends were cut back, 3 bases at V and 2 bases at J, with 11 bases in the middle. The CDR3 consists of 14 residues.

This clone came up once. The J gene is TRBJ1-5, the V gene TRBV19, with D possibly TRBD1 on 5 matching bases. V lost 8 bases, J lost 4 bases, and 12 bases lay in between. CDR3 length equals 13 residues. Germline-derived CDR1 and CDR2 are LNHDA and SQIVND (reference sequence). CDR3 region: CASLDSQNQPQHF. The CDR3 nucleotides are TGTGCCAGTCTTGACAGCCAGAATCAGCCCCAGCATTTT.

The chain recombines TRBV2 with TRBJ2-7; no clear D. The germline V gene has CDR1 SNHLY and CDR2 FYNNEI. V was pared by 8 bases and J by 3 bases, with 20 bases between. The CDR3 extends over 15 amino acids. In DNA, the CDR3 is TGTGCCAGCTCGCCCCCGGGCCTATCCCGCTACGAGCAGTACTTC. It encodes CASSPPGLSRYEQYF. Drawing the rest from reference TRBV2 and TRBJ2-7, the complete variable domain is EPEVTQTPSHQVTQMGQEVILRCVPISNHLYFYWYRQILGQKVEFLVSFYNNEISEKSEIFDDQFSVERPDGSNFTLKIRSTKLEDSAMYFCASSPPGLSRYEQYFGPGTRLTVT.

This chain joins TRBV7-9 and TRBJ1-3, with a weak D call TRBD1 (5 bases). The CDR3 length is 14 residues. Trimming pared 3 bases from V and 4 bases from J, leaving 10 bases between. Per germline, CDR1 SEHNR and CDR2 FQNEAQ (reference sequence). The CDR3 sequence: CASSLQGAGNTIYF. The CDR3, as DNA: TGTGCCAGCAGCTTGCAGGGCGCCGGAAACACCATATATTTT.

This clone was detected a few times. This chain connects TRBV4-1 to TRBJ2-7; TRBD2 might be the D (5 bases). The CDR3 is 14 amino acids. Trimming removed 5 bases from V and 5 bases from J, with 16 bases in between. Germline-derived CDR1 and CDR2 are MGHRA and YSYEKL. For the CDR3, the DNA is TGCGCCAGCAGCGGAGAGGGAATTGATCACGAGCAGTACTTC. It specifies CASSGEGIDHEQYF.

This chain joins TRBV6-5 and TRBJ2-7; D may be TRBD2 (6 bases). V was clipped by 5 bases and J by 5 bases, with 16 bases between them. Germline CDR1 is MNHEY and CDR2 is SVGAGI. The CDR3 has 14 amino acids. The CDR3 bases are TGTGCCAGCAGTCCCCTCGGGGGAATAGACGAGCAGTACTTC. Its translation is CASSPLGGIDEQYF.

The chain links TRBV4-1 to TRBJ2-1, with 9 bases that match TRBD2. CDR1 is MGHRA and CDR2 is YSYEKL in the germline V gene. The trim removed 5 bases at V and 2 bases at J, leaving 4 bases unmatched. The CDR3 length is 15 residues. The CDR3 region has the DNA TGCGCCAGCAGCTTGACTAGCGGTACCTACAATGAGCAGTTCTTC. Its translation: CASSLTSGTYNEQFF.

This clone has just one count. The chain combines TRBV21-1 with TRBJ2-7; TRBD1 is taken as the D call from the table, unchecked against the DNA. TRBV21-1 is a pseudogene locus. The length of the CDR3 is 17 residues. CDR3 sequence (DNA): TGTGCCAGCAGCAAAGCGCGGGACAGGGGTTACCCCTACGAGCAGTACTTC. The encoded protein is CASSKARDRGYPYEQYF.

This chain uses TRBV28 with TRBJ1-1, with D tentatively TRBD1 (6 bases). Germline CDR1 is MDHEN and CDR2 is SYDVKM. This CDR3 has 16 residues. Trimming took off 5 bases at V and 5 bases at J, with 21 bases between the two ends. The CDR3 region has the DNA TGTGCCAGCAGTAACCCGCCGGGGGCCTTCCGGACTGAAGCTTTCTTT. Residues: CASSNPPGAFRTEAFF.

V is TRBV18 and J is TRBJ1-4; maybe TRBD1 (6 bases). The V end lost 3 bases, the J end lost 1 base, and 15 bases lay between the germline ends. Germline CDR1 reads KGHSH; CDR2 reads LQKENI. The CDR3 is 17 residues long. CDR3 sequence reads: CASSPDRGGKTNEKLFF. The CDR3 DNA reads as TGTGCCAGCTCACCGGACAGAGGGGGAAAAACTAATGAAAAACTGTTTTTT.